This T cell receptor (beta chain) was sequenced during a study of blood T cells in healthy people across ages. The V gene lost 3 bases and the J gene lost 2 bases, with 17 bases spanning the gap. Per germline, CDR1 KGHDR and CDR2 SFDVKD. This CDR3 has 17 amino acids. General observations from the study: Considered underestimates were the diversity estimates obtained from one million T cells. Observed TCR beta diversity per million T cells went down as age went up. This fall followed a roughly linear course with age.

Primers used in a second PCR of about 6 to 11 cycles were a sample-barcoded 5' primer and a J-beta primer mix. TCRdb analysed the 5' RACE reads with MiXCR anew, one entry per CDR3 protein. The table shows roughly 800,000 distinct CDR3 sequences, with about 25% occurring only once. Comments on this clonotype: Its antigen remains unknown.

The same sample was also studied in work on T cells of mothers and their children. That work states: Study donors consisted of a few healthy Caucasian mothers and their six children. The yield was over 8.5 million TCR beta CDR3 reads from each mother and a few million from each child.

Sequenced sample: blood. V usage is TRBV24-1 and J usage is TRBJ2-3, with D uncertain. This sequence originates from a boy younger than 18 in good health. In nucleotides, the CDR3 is TGTGCCACCAGTGATCCACCAGCGTCCAGAGACACAGATACGCAGTATTTT. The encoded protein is CATSDPPASRDTDTQYF.